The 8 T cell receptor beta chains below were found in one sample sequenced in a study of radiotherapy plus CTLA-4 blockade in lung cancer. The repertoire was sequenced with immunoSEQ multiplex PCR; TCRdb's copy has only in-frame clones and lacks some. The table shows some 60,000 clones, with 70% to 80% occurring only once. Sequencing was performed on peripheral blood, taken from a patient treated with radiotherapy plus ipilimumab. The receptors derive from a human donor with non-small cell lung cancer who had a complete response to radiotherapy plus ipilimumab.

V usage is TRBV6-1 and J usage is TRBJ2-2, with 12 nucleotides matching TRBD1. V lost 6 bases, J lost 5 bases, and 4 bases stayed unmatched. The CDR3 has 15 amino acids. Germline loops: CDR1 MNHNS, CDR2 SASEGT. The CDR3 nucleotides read TGTGCCAGCAGGCGGGACAGGGGGCTTACCGGGGAGCTGTTTTTT. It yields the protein CASRRDRGLTGELFF.

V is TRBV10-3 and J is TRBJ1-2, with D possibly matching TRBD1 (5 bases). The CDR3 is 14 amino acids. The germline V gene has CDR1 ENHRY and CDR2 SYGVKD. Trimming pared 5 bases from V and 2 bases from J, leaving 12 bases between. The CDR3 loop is CAISRKTENYGYTF. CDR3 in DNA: TGTGCCATCAGTCGCAAGACAGAGAACTATGGCTACACCTTC.

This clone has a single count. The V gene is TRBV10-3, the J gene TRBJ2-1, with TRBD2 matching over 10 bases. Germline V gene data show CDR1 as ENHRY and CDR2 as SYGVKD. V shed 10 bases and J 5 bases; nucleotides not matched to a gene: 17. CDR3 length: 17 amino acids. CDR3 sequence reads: CATEPGFTSGTDNEQFF. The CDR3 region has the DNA TGTGCCACTGAGCCGGGTTTCACTAGCGGGACGGACAATGAGCAGTTCTTC.

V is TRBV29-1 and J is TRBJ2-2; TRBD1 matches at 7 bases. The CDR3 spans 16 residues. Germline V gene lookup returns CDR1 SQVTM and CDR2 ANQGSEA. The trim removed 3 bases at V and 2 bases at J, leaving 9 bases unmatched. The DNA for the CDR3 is TGCAGCGTTGACTCCGCCGGGACAGCCAACACCGGGGAGCTGTTTTTT. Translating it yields CSVDSAGTANTGELFF.

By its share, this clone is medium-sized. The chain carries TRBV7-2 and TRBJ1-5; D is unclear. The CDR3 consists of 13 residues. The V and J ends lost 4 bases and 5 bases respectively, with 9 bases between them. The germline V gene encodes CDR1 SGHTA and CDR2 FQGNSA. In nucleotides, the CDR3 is TGTGCCAGCAGCTCGGGAGGACATCAGCCCCAGCATTTT. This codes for CASSSGGHQPQHF.

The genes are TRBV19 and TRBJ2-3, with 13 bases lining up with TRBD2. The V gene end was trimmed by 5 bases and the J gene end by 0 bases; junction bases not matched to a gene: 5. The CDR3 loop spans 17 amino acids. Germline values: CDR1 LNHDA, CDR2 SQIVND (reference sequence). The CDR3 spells CASSPGTSGTSTDTQYF. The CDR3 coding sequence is TGTGCCAGTAGTCCCGGGACTAGCGGGACTAGCACAGATACGCAGTATTTT. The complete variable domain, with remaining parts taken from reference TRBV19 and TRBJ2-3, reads DGGITQSPKYLFRKEGQNVTLSCEQNLNHDAMYWYRQDPGQGLRLIYYSQIVNDFQKGDIAEGYSVSREKKESFPLTVTSAQKNPTAFYLCASSPGTSGTSTDTQYFGPGTRLTVL.

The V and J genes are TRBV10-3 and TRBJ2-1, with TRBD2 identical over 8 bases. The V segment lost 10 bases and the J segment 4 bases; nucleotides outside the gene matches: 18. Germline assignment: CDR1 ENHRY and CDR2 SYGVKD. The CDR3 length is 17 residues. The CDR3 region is CATGGDEGRRKYNEQFF. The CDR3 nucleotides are TGTGCCACCGGGGGGGACGAGGGACGACGAAAATACAATGAGCAGTTCTTC.

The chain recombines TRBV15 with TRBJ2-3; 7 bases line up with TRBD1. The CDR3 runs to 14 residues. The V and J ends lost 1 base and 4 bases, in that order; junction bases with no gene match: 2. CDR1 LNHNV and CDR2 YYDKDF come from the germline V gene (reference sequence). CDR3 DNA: TGTGCCACCAGCAGAGGGGGGACAGCAGATACGCAGTATTTT. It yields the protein CATSRGGTADTQYF. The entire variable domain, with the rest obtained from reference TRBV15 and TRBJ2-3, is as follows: DAMVIQNPRYQVTQFGKPVTLSCSQTLNHNVMYWYQQKSSQAPKLLFHYYDKDFNNEADTPDNFQSRRPNTSFCFLDIRSPGLGDTAMYLCATSRGGTADTQYFGPGTRLTVL.